These 32 T cell receptor beta chains share one sample of origin, sequenced in a study of CD8 T cells in ankylosing spondylitis. TCRdb re-analysed the 5' RACE reads in MiXCR, keeping a single row per CDR3 protein. The repertoire holds about 130,000 distinct CDR3 sequences, with approximately 15% as singletons. The sequenced material came from blood, either unsorted or a sorted T cell fraction (not recorded which). Receptors originate from a female donor with ankylosing spondylitis or in good health (not recorded which).

CDR3 in DNA: TGTGCCAGCAGCTGGGACTATCGGTCTGGGGAGCTGTTTTTT. This translates into CASSWDYRSGELFF. The chain carries TRBV7-8 and TRBJ2-2, with 7 bases fitting TRBD2. The CDR3 loop spans 14 amino acids. The germline gives CDR1 SGHVS, CDR2 FQNEAQ. V shed 4 bases, J shed 8 bases, and the junction held 7 bases outside the gene matches.

This clonotype turned up a few times. This rearrangement joins TRBV5-4 to TRBJ2-1, with TRBD2 matching 11 bases. This CDR3 is built from 15 residues. Germline CDR1 and CDR2: SGHNT and YYREEE (reference sequence). J was trimmed by 8 bases and V by 5 bases; bases with no gene match: 9. Here the CDR3 DNA reads TGTGCCAGCAGTTATAGCGGGGGGGCCATCCATGAGCAGTTCTTC. This sequence encodes CASSYSGGAIHEQFF.

This chain connects TRBV5-1 to TRBJ2-5; TRBD2 agrees at 7 bases. Trimming took 0 bases from V and 2 from J; bases not matched to a gene: 4. Germline CDR1 and CDR2: SGHRS and YFSETQ. The CDR3 runs to 15 residues. CDR3 sequence: CASSLGLAVQETQYF. CDR3 nucleotide sequence: TGCGCCAGCAGCTTGGGACTAGCTGTACAAGAGACCCAGTACTTC.

This clonotype was seen many times. The chain couples TRBV12-3 or TRBV12-4 to TRBJ2-1, with D perhaps matching TRBD1 (5 bases). Deletions cut 6 bases from V and 0 bases from J, with 18 bases between. The CDR3 loop spans 17 amino acids. The CDR3 spells CASRPNGHLSSYNEQFF. The CDR3 region has the DNA TGTGCCAGCAGGCCGAATGGACACCTGAGCTCCTACAATGAGCAGTTCTTC.

This clonotype was found many times. The CDR3 sequence is CASSQVRPGNSGYTF. CDR3 coding DNA: TGTGCCAGCAGCCAAGTCCGCCCAGGGAACAGTGGCTACACCTTC. The chain couples TRBV3-1 to TRBJ1-2; perhaps TRBD1 as D (5 bases). The V gene's germline CDR1 is LGHDT and CDR2 YNNKEL (reference sequence). This CDR3 has 15 amino acids. Trimming cost V 1 base and J 7 bases, with 16 bases left between them.

This clonotype was observed many times. The chain links TRBV5-1 to TRBJ2-5, with 7 bases identical to TRBD1. The V segment lost 4 bases and the J segment 1 base; nucleotides outside the gene matches: 4. Looked up from germline, CDR1 is SGHRS and CDR2 is YFSETQ. The CDR3 is 14 residues long. CDR3 region: CASSPDRIQETQYF. The CDR3 DNA reads TGCGCCAGCAGCCCGGACAGGATCCAAGAGACCCAGTACTTC.

In this sample, this clonotype turned up many times. This rearrangement joins TRBV12-3 or TRBV12-4 to TRBJ2-3; TRBD2 agrees at 10 bases. Trimming at V came to 2 bases and at J to 4 bases, leaving 3 bases not matched to a gene. CDR3 size: 15 residues. CDR3 sequence: CASSLLAGVADTQYF. CDR3 DNA: TGTGCCAGCAGTTTACTAGCGGGAGTGGCAGATACGCAGTATTTT.

This clonotype was found many times. The chain employs TRBV12-3 or TRBV12-4 and TRBJ1-2; 9 bases match TRBD1. With 5 bases clipped from V and 4 bases from J, the junction kept 5 bases outside the gene matches. The CDR3 is made up of 14 amino acids. DNA of the CDR3: TGTGCCAGCAGTCCACAGGGGGCTGGCTATGGCTACACCTTC. The encoded protein is CASSPQGAGYGYTF.

The table lists this clonotype with many counts. The chain employs TRBV12-3 or TRBV12-4 and TRBJ2-3; no firm D call. This CDR3 has 13 amino acids. The V and J ends lost 4 bases and 6 bases respectively, with 11 bases between them. DNA of the CDR3: TGTGCCAGCAGTTACGGACGCCCGGATACGCAGTATTTT. Translating gives CASSYGRPDTQYF.

V usage is TRBV5-1 and J usage is TRBJ2-3; no reliable D call. Trimming took 2 bases from V and 2 from J, leaving 6 bases between them. From germline, CDR1 is SGHRS and CDR2 YFSETQ. This CDR3 spans 13 amino acids. The CDR3: CASSLGNTDTQYF. The CDR3 region has the DNA TGCGCCAGCAGCTTAGGGAACACAGATACGCAGTATTTT.

Comments on this clonotype: An end of the junction differs from the germline gene, which may be a read error. The V gene is TRBV5-1, the J gene TRBJ2-2; weak D call: TRBD1 (6 bases). There are 12 residues in the CDR3. Germline V lookup: CDR1 SGHRS, CDR2 YFSETQ. CDR3 residues: CASSLVRGGLFF. CDR3 sequence (DNA): TGCGCCAGCAGCTTGGTCCGAGGGGGGCTGTTTTTT. The whole variable domain, filled in from reference TRBV5-1 and TRBJ2-2, reads KAGVTQTPRYLIKTRGQQVTLSCSPISGHRSVSWYQQTPGQGLQFLFEYFSETQRNKGNFPGRFSGRQFSNSRSEMNVSTLELGDSALYLCASSLVRGGLFFGEGSRLTVL.

For this clonotype: Being one base from a much bigger clone, this may be a read error. The gene calls are TRBV12-3 or TRBV12-4 and TRBJ1-2; no firm D call. The CDR3 consists of 13 residues. CDR3 loop: CTSSLETNYGYTF. Written as DNA, the CDR3 is TGTACCAGCAGTTTGGAGACTAACTATGGCTACACCTTC.

This clonotype was observed a handful of times. The CDR3 DNA is TGTGCCAGCAGTTACAGACCCGCGGGAGGCAACACCGGGGAGCTGTTTTTT. It is translated as CASSYRPAGGNTGELFF. The chain uses TRBV6-5 and TRBJ2-2; the match to TRBD2 covers 8 bases. Looked up from germline, CDR1 is MNHEY and CDR2 is SVGAGI. The junction had 7 bases not matched to a gene; V was cut back by 2 bases and J by 2 bases. This CDR3 is built from 17 residues.

The chain is built from TRBV6-5 and TRBJ1-5, with 8 positions matching TRBD1. V was clipped by 2 bases and J by 0 bases; unmatched bases: 9. Germline V lookup: CDR1 MNHEY, CDR2 SVGAGI. This CDR3 comprises 18 residues. CDR3 nucleotides: TGTGCCAGCAGTTACCCGGACAGGGAAGCTTATAGCAATCAGCCCCAGCATTTT. This sequence encodes CASSYPDREAYSNQPQHF.

This clonotype was seen at least ten times. The chain has TRBV10-3 and TRBJ2-1; TRBD1 matches at 7 bases. After removal of 0 bases from V and 5 bases from J, the junction contained 7 bases not matched to a gene. This CDR3 has 16 amino acids. Germline V gene data show CDR1 as ENHRY and CDR2 as SYGVKD. DNA of the CDR3: TGTGCCATCAGTGAGTCGACTCCGGGACAGAACAATGAGCAGTTCTTC. Translating it yields CAISESTPGQNNEQFF.

There are a few counts of this clonotype. This chain links TRBV28 with TRBJ2-7; 8 positions match TRBD2. The germline V gene has CDR1 MDHEN and CDR2 SYDVKM. The CDR3 runs 17 residues. Trimming took 6 bases from V and 6 from J; bases not matched to a gene: 19. The CDR3 DNA sequence: TGTGCCAGCAGGCCTCCATCCGGGGGGGGAGACGCGGTCGAGCAGTACTTC. It is translated as CASRPPSGGGDAVEQYF. Variable domain in full (rest from reference TRBV28 and TRBJ2-7): DVKVTQSSRYLVKRTGEKVFLECVQDMDHENMFWYRQDPGLGLRLIYFSYDVKMKEKGDIPEGYSVSREKKERFSLILESASTNQTSMYLCASRPPSGGGDAVEQYFGPGTRLTVT.

This clonotype was counted many times. The rearrangement joins TRBV3-1 to TRBJ1-5; 9 bases match TRBD1. This CDR3 is built from 15 residues. The ends lost 1 base at V and 4 bases at J; junction bases unmatched: 2. Germline V gene sequence: CDR1 LGHDT, CDR2 YNNKEL (reference sequence). The CDR3 bases are TGTGCCAGCAGCCAAGGGGACAGGGAGAATCAGCCCCAGCATTTT. Translating gives CASSQGDRENQPQHF. The variable domain in full, completed from reference TRBV3-1 and TRBJ1-5, reads DTAVSQTPKYLVTQMGNDKSIKCEQNLGHDTMYWYKQDSKKFLKIMFSYNNKELIINETVPNRFSPKSPDKAHLNLHINSLELGDSAVYFCASSQGDRENQPQHFGDGTRLSIL.

This clonotype was seen many times. This chain joins TRBV7-9 and TRBJ2-3; 7 nucleotides agree with TRBD2. V trimming: 2 bases; J trimming: 1 base; junction bases outside the gene matches: 3. The CDR3 has 15 amino acids. CDR1 is SEHNR, CDR2 FQNEAQ, per germline (reference sequence). The CDR3 bases are TGTGCCAGCAGCTTAATGGCGGGAGGCACAGATACGCAGTATTTT. Translated: CASSLMAGGTDTQYF. The full variable domain, in which reference TRBV7-9 and TRBJ2-3 provide the parts outside the CDR3, is DTGVSQNPRHKITKRGQNVTFRCDPISEHNRLYWYRQTLGQGPEFLTYFQNEAQLEKSRLLSDRFSAERPKGSFSTLEIQRTEQGDSAMYLCASSLMAGGTDTQYFGPGTRLTVL.

CDR3 nucleotides: TGCGCCAGCAGCCGGGACAGGGGGTCGACTTCACCCCTCCACTTT. The encoded protein is CASSRDRGSTSPLHF. The chain is built from TRBV5-1 and TRBJ1-6; TRBD1 matches at 11 bases. This CDR3 has 15 amino acids. V shed 4 bases, J shed 9 bases, and the junction held 6 bases outside the gene matches. Germline V lookup: CDR1 SGHRS, CDR2 YFSETQ.

The gene calls are TRBV9 and TRBJ2-1, with a tentative D call TRBD2 (7 bases). Germline V gene lookup returns CDR1 SGDLS and CDR2 YYNGEE. The CDR3 loop spans 19 amino acids. With 0 bases removed from V and 5 bases from J, the gap between germline ends came to 24 bases. CDR3 sequence: CASSVALDSRGAKDNEQFF. The CDR3 bases are TGTGCCAGCAGCGTAGCTCTTGACTCCCGGGGGGCGAAAGACAATGAGCAGTTCTTC.

Comments on this clonotype: Germline is not matched at one junction end, which may reflect a read error. The chain has TRBV5-1 and TRBJ1-3; D is possibly TRBD1 (5 bases). This CDR3 is 16 amino acids long. Germline-derived CDR1 and CDR2 are SGHRS and YFSETQ. The CDR3 is CASSLNRGSSENTIYF. The CDR3 region has the DNA TGCGCCAGCAGCTTAAATAGGGGAAGCTCTGAAAACACCATATATTTT.

The V call is TRBV11-3, the J call TRBJ2-2, with 7 bases identical to TRBD1. Germline V gene data show CDR1 as SGHNT and CDR2 as YENEEA. After removal of 5 bases from V and 6 bases from J, the junction contained 6 bases not matched to a gene. The CDR3 spans 14 residues. CDR3 protein: CASSRTGQSGELFF. CDR3 coding DNA: TGTGCCAGCAGCCGGACAGGTCAATCCGGGGAGCTGTTTTTT. The variable domain in full, completed from reference TRBV11-3 and TRBJ2-2, reads EAGVVQSPRYKIIEKKQPVAFWCNPISGHNTLYWYLQNLGQGPELLIRYENEEAVDDSQLPKDRFSAERLKGVDSTLKIQPAELGDSAVYLCASSRTGQSGELFFGEGSRLTVL.

This clonotype was seen repeatedly, ten times or more. CDR3 residues: CASSEYGTSGKTDTQYF. CDR3 DNA sequence: TGTGCCAGCAGTGAATATGGGACTAGCGGGAAGACAGATACGCAGTATTTT. The genes are TRBV25-1 and TRBJ2-3; 13 bases fit TRBD2. Per germline, CDR1 MGHDK and CDR2 SYGVNS. V lost 0 bases and J lost 3; bases outside the gene matches: 3. CDR3 length equals 17 residues.

Many counts were recorded for this clonotype. V and J are TRBV20-1 and TRBJ1-4; D is possibly TRBD1 (6 bases). CDR3 size: 15 residues. CDR1 is DFQATT, CDR2 SNEGSKA, per germline (reference sequence). With 5 bases removed from V and 3 bases from J, the gap between germline ends came to 16 bases. This CDR3 is CSAEQGSRANEKLFF. The CDR3 DNA sequence: TGCAGTGCTGAACAGGGTTCTCGGGCTAATGAAAAACTGTTTTTT.

This clonotype was recorded only once. The rearrangement uses TRBV11-1 and TRBJ2-1, with 13 bases that match TRBD2. The CDR3 is 18 amino acids. Germline CDR1 is SGHAT and CDR2 is FQDESV (reference sequence). V gave up 1 base and J gave up 3 bases; unmatched junction bases: 6. Here the CDR3 reads CASSLGTSGRKYYNEQFF. The CDR3, as DNA: TGTGCCAGCAGCTTAGGGACTAGCGGGAGAAAGTACTACAATGAGCAGTTCTTC.

The V gene is TRBV10-3, the J gene TRBJ1-2; the D is unclear. The V gene's germline CDR1 is ENHRY and CDR2 SYGVKD. V was clipped by 3 bases and J by 5 bases, with 13 bases between them. The CDR3 extends over 14 amino acids. This CDR3 is CAISEDGDGYGYTF. CDR3 coding DNA: TGTGCCATCAGTGAAGATGGGGATGGGTATGGCTACACCTTC.

The chain combines TRBV16 with TRBJ1-2, with D tentatively TRBD1 (6 bases). V was clipped by 1 base and J by 4 bases, with 13 bases between them. Germline-derived CDR1 and CDR2 are KGHSY and FQNENV. The CDR3 length is 15 residues. As DNA, the CDR3 is TGTGCCAGCAGCCAATACCCATCAGGGGTCTATGGCTACACCTTC. Residues: CASSQYPSGVYGYTF.

The J gene is TRBJ1-2, the V gene TRBV29-1, with 7 bases lining up with TRBD1. CDR3 size: 15 residues. J was trimmed by 0 bases and V by 1 base; bases with no gene match: 5. Germline V gene lookup returns CDR1 SQVTM and CDR2 ANQGSEA. The CDR3 bases are TGCAGCGTTGAAGGGGGCCAGGGGGCTAACTATGGCTACACCTTC. Amino acid sequence: CSVEGGQGANYGYTF.

This clonotype has a handful of counts. The chain uses TRBV20-1 and TRBJ1-1, with D uncertain. The CDR3 has 15 amino acids. V lost 0 bases to trimming and J lost 3 bases, with 14 bases between them. The germline CDR1 and CDR2 sequences are DFQATT and SNEGSKA (reference sequence). The CDR3 nucleotides are TGCAGTGCTAGAGAGACATGGGGAGGGTACACTGAAGCTTTCTTT. Its protein is CSARETWGGYTEAFF.

This clonotype was detected many times. This sequence joins TRBV5-1 and TRBJ1-2; 9 bases are shared with TRBD1. This CDR3 spans 13 amino acids. Germline CDR1 is SGHRS and CDR2 is YFSETQ. V lost 3 bases and J lost 7; bases outside the gene matches: 4. CDR3 protein: CASSSRDRVGYTF. CDR3 DNA sequence: TGCGCCAGCAGCTCCCGGGACAGGGTTGGCTACACCTTC.

This clonotype appeared a few times. In nucleotides, the CDR3 is TGTGCCATCAGTTCAACAGGGTCAAGCAATCAGCCCCAGCATTTT. This sequence encodes CAISSTGSSNQPQHF. The chain combines TRBV10-3 with TRBJ1-5; D might be TRBD1 (6 bases). Germline CDR1 and CDR2: ENHRY and SYGVKD. Trimming took off 5 bases at V and 1 base at J, with 12 bases between the two ends. The CDR3 contains 15 residues.

The chain carries TRBV13 and TRBJ2-2; 9 bases match TRBD1. V shed 3 bases, J shed 6 bases, and the junction held 2 bases outside the gene matches. The CDR3 is 14 residues long. CDR1 is PRHDT, CDR2 FYEKMQ, per germline (reference sequence). The CDR3 DNA is TGTGCCAGCAGCTTCGGGACAGGGCCCGGGGAGCTGTTTTTT. It encodes CASSFGTGPGELFF.